These 29 T cell receptor beta chains were all obtained from the same sample, sequenced in a study. Tregs were sorted as CD4+CD25+CD127-/low cells. Each CDR3 protein is one row after TCRdb ran MiXCR on the 5' RACE reads. The table lists fewer than 12,000 distinct CDR3 sequences, approximately 17% of them singletons, with 3.5% to 4% in the top ten. Sequencing input: Tregs sorted from a lymph node. All receptors come from a female donor with breast cancer.

This clonotype is termed medium-sized. The chain couples TRBV7-8 to TRBJ2-7; weak D call: TRBD2 (7 bases). Germline V lookup: CDR1 SGHVS, CDR2 FQNEAQ. V lost 2 bases, J lost 4 bases, and 15 bases lay in between. The CDR3 runs to 15 residues. As DNA, the CDR3 is TGTGCCAGCAGCTTAAATGGGGGGGCAAGGTACGAGCAGTACTTC. This gives the protein CASSLNGGARYEQYF.

This rearrangement joins TRBV5-4 to TRBJ1-2; 9 bases are shared with TRBD1. This CDR3 has 18 amino acids. The ends lost 4 bases at V and 1 base at J; junction bases unmatched: 14. Germline CDR1 is SGHNT and CDR2 is YYREEE (reference sequence). CDR3 in amino acids: CASSQTGGGIYDNYGYTF. In nucleotides, the CDR3 is TGTGCCAGCAGCCAAACAGGGGGCGGGATATACGATAACTATGGCTACACCTTC. Looking up the rest from reference TRBV5-4 and TRBJ1-2 gives the full variable domain: ETGVTQSPTHLIKTRGQQVTLRCSSQSGHNTVSWYQQALGQGPQFIFQYYREEENGRGNFPPRFSGLQFPNYSSELNVNALELDDSALYLCASSQTGGGIYDNYGYTFGSGTRLTVV.

As to this clonotype: This could be a read error, since a much larger clone is one nucleotide away. The V and J genes are TRBV5-1 and TRBJ1-1, with a weak D call TRBD1 (6 bases). CDR1 is SGHRS, CDR2 YFSETQ, per germline. This CDR3 has 16 amino acids. CDR3 sequence (DNA): TGCGCCAGCAGCTCCGGAGGGGGACGGGGGAACTCTGAAGCTTTCTTT. Translation: CASSSGGGRGNSEAFF.

Remarks on this clonotype: The CDR3 end shows no conserved phenylalanine or tryptophan, and so a read error is likely. This sequence joins TRBV6-6 and TRBJ2-7, with D maybe TRBD2 (6 bases). The CDR3 covers 13 residues. CDR1 and CDR2 (germline): MNHNY, SVGAGI (reference sequence). V lost 0 bases, J lost 6 bases, and 9 bases lay in between. The CDR3 nucleotides are TGTGCCAGCAGTTACTCCACCGGGGGCGAGCAGTACTCC. This translates into CASSYSTGGEQYS.

The CDR3 region has the DNA TGTGCCAGCTCGAGGACAGGGCTCCCGATATTTAATCAGCCCCAGCATTTT. Encoded protein: CASSRTGLPIFNQPQHF. The chain has TRBV19 and TRBJ1-5, with TRBD1 matching over 8 bases. Trimming removed 9 bases from V and 4 bases from J; junction bases left unmatched: 17. This CDR3 spans 17 amino acids. Germline values: CDR1 LNHDA, CDR2 SQIVND (reference sequence).

This clonotype has a count of ten or more. The gene calls are TRBV12-3 or TRBV12-4 and TRBJ1-1; possible D gene TRBD1, 5 bases. Between the trimmed V and J ends, which lost 5 bases and 10 bases, there was a span of 11 bases. The CDR3 runs to 11 residues. CDR3 nucleotide sequence: TGTGCCAGCAGTGTGGGGGAGGTAGCTTTCTTT. Amino acid sequence: CASSVGEVAFF.

By share, this clonotype ranks as medium-sized. The genes are TRBV10-3 and TRBJ2-1, with 9 bases matching TRBD2. Germline V lookup: CDR1 ENHRY, CDR2 SYGVKD. J lost 6 bases, V lost 3 bases, and 3 bases had no gene match. This CDR3 is built from 14 residues. This CDR3 reads CAISDRSGGNEQFF. CDR3 sequence (DNA): TGTGCCATCAGTGATCGTAGCGGGGGCAATGAGCAGTTCTTC.

For this clonotype: A much bigger clone sits one base away, suggesting this may be a read error. The chain employs TRBV7-3 and TRBJ1-3; a possible D gene is TRBD1 (6 bases). CDR1 SGHTA and CDR2 FQGTGA come from the germline V gene. This CDR3 region has 14 residues. V was pared by 8 bases and J by 1 base, with 12 bases between. The CDR3 protein is CASCSTGSGNTIYF. The CDR3, as DNA: TGTGCCAGCTGCTCCACAGGGTCTGGAAACACCATATATTTT.

The chain employs TRBV4-1 and TRBJ2-7; possibly TRBD1 or TRBD2 for D (6 bases each). Germline values: CDR1 MGHRA, CDR2 YSYEKL. V lost 5 bases and J 2 bases, leaving 16 bases between the germline ends. CDR3 length: 15 amino acids. The CDR3 region is CASSKTGGNPYEQYF. CDR3 sequence (DNA): TGCGCCAGCAGCAAAACCGGGGGCAACCCCTACGAGCAGTACTTC.

This clonotype is classed as medium-sized (0.01 to 0.1%). This chain links TRBV7-2 with TRBJ2-1; TRBD2 matches 7 bases. The CDR3 has 14 amino acids. Germline loops: CDR1 SGHTA, CDR2 FQGNSA. Unmatched junction bases numbered 4, after V lost 5 bases and J lost 3 bases. The CDR3 region has the DNA TGTGCCAGCAGCCCCCGGGACTACTACAATGAGCAGTTCTTC. This translates into CASSPRDYYNEQFF.

This clonotype was detected a few times. This could be a read error, since a much larger clone is one nucleotide away. The V and J genes are TRBV20-1 and TRBJ2-7; 8 bases are shared with TRBD1. The CDR3 runs to 14 residues. The V gene's germline CDR1 is DFQATT and CDR2 SNEGSKA (reference sequence). In DNA, the CDR3 is TGCAGGGCCCCCCGACAGGGGTTGTCCTACGAGCAGTACTTC. It is translated as CRAPRQGLSYEQYF.

By share of the sample, this clonotype is medium-sized. CDR3: CASSQSIGRAQYF. The CDR3 DNA reads TGCGCCAGCAGCCAATCTATCGGGCGTGCCCAGTACTTC. The chain uses TRBV4-3 and TRBJ2-5; no firm D call. V shed 2 bases and J shed 9 bases, with 13 bases lying between them. CDR1 and CDR2 (germline): LGHNA, YSLEER. This CDR3 has 13 residues.

This clonotype was counted a few times. Just one base apart from a much larger clone, this may be a read error. This chain joins TRBV28 and TRBJ2-7; TRBD2 matches 14 bases. CDR1 MDHEN and CDR2 SYDVKM come from the germline V gene. The CDR3 is 17 residues long. V lost 6 bases, J lost 5 bases, and 12 bases stayed unmatched. In nucleotides, the CDR3 is TGTGCCAGCAGACGAGGGACTAGCGGGAGAGGAACCAACGAGCAGTACTTC. It codes for CASRRGTSGRGTNEQYF.

By share, this clonotype ranks as medium-sized (0.01 to 0.1%). The chain links TRBV5-1 to TRBJ1-4, with unresolved D. The CDR3 is made up of 15 amino acids. V was trimmed by 0 bases and J by 4 bases, leaving 10 bases between them. Germline lookup yields CDR1 SGHRS and CDR2 YFSETQ. The CDR3 DNA follows: TGCGCCAGCAGCTTGGGGAACTTGATTAATGAAAAACTGTTTTTT. Its protein product is CASSLGNLINEKLFF. Complete variable domain (other parts from reference TRBV5-1 and TRBJ1-4): KAGVTQTPRYLIKTRGQQVTLSCSPISGHRSVSWYQQTPGQGLQFLFEYFSETQRNKGNFPGRFSGRQFSNSRSEMNVSTLELGDSALYLCASSLGNLINEKLFFGSGTQLSVL.

By proportion, this clonotype is medium-sized (0.01 to 0.1%). The rearrangement joins TRBV5-1 to TRBJ2-1; 10 bases agree with TRBD2. The germline V gene has CDR1 SGHRS and CDR2 YFSETQ. This CDR3 has 15 amino acids. The junction had 6 bases not matched to a gene; V was cut back by 2 bases and J by 7 bases. CDR3 sequence (DNA): TGCGCCAGCAGCTTCTCTAGCGGGAGTGGGAATGAGCAGTTCTTC. It codes for CASSFSSGSGNEQFF.

This clonotype counts as medium-sized. The chain has TRBV7-2 and TRBJ1-6; D not resolved. V gave up 1 base and J gave up 10 bases, with 11 bases separating them. The germline V gene has CDR1 SGHTA and CDR2 FQGNSA. The CDR3 is made up of 14 amino acids. The CDR3 region has the DNA TGTGCCAGCAGCTTAGAAGGCAGTAACTCACCCCTCCACTTT. The encoded protein is CASSLEGSNSPLHF. The whole variable domain, filled in from reference TRBV7-2 and TRBJ1-6, reads GAGVSQSPSNKVTEKGKDVELRCDPISGHTALYWYRQSLGQGLEFLIYFQGNSAPDKSGLPSDRFSAERTGGSVSTLTIQRTQQEDSAVYLCASSLEGSNSPLHFGNGTRLTVT.

This clonotype turned up a few times. V gene TRBV28 combines with J gene TRBJ2-5; 13 bases fit TRBD2. The CDR3 contains 15 residues. J was trimmed by 2 bases and V by 7 bases; bases with no gene match: 4. Germline V gene data show CDR1 as MDHEN and CDR2 as SYDVKM. Here the CDR3 DNA reads TGTGCCAGCATACTAGCGGGAGGGGTACAAGAGACCCAGTACTTC. Translated, it gives CASILAGGVQETQYF. The full variable domain, rest sourced from reference TRBV28 and TRBJ2-5, is DVKVTQSSRYLVKRTGEKVFLECVQDMDHENMFWYRQDPGLGLRLIYFSYDVKMKEKGDIPEGYSVSREKKERFSLILESASTNQTSMYLCASILAGGVQETQYFGPGTRLLVL.

By sample share, this clonotype is medium-sized. The rearrangement links TRBV20-1 to TRBJ2-1; 7 bases fit TRBD1. Germline assignment: CDR1 DFQATT and CDR2 SNEGSKA (reference sequence). The CDR3 runs to 14 residues. The V gene end was trimmed by 4 bases and the J gene end by 6 bases; junction bases not matched to a gene: 9. The CDR3 sequence: CSANRGELGNEQFF. The CDR3 DNA follows: TGCAGTGCTAACAGGGGAGAGTTGGGCAATGAGCAGTTCTTC.

This clonotype occurred many times. V is TRBV7-9 and J is TRBJ2-7, with D hard to call. The CDR3 has 15 amino acids. Trimming removed 0 bases from V and 2 bases from J, with 11 bases in between. Germline V gene lookup returns CDR1 SEHNR and CDR2 FQNEAQ (reference sequence). The CDR3: CASSLAGDPAYEQYF. CDR3 coding DNA: TGTGCCAGCAGCTTAGCTGGAGATCCAGCCTACGAGCAGTACTTC.

By share, this clonotype ranks as medium-sized. The DNA for the CDR3 is TGTGCCAGCAGCGAGGGGGGAGGCAATCAGCCCCAGCATTTT. This codes for CASSEGGGNQPQHF. This chain joins TRBV6-1 and TRBJ1-5; the D gene is possibly TRBD1 (6 bases). Trimming took 6 bases from V and 2 from J, leaving 11 bases between them. The germline gives CDR1 MNHNS, CDR2 SASEGT. The CDR3 is made up of 14 amino acids.

This clonotype was seen ten or more times. The chain joins TRBV2 to TRBJ2-1, with TRBD1 identical over 8 bases. Germline trimming cut 7 bases from V and 8 bases from J; bases unmatched to any gene: 10. Germline V gene sequence: CDR1 SNHLY, CDR2 FYNNEI. The CDR3 covers 14 residues. CDR3 in DNA: TGTGCCAGCACCAGGGGGCCTCCCCGCGATGAGCAGTTCTTC. Its protein product is CASTRGPPRDEQFF.

This clonotype was recorded at least ten times. The rearrangement joins TRBV20-1 to TRBJ2-1; D may be TRBD2 (6 bases). Germline CDR1 and CDR2: DFQATT and SNEGSKA (reference sequence). The CDR3 covers 14 residues. V lost 5 bases to trimming and J lost 6 bases, with 17 bases between them. CDR3 in amino acids: CSAQKPGLFNEQFF. In DNA, the CDR3 is TGCAGTGCTCAGAAACCGGGACTGTTCAATGAGCAGTTCTTC.

Of note for this clonotype: At one of its ends the junction is not consistent with the germline gene, which may arise from a read error. V usage is TRBV29-1 and J usage is TRBJ2-7, with TRBD2 matching over 7 bases. Germline loops: CDR1 SQVTM, CDR2 ANQGSEA. This CDR3 region has 12 residues. The CDR3 region is CRAAGEFYELYF. The CDR3 DNA is TGCAGGGCGGCGGGGGAGTTCTACGAGCTGTACTTC.

Turning to this clonotype: Just one base apart from a much larger clone, this may be a read error. Given the absence of the conserved phenylalanine or tryptophan at the CDR3 end, a read error is likely. The chain uses TRBV7-3 and TRBJ2-3; 14 bases map to TRBD2. The length of the CDR3 is 16 residues. Germline trimming cut 7 bases from V and 4 bases from J; bases unmatched to any gene: 7. Germline CDR1 is SGHTA and CDR2 is FQGTGA. CDR3 residues: CASIERGLAGADTQYL. CDR3 nucleotides: TGTGCCAGCATTGAGAGGGGACTAGCGGGGGCAGATACGCAGTATCTT.

This clonotype is classed as medium-sized (0.01 to 0.1%). The rearrangement joins TRBV5-1 to TRBJ1-2, with D possibly being TRBD1 (5 bases). The length of the CDR3 is 15 residues. V was pared by 2 bases and J by 4 bases, with 15 bases between. Germline-derived CDR1 and CDR2 are SGHRS and YFSETQ. CDR3 coding DNA: TGCGCCAGCAGCTTTCTAACAGGAGGATTCTATGGCTACACCTTC. Encoded protein: CASSFLTGGFYGYTF.

The chain carries TRBV7-9 and TRBJ2-1; 7 nucleotides match TRBD2. Germline CDR1 and CDR2: SEHNR and FQNEAQ (reference sequence). Trimming at V came to 10 bases and at J to 7 bases, leaving 16 bases not matched to a gene. The CDR3 covers 15 residues. CDR3 DNA: TGTGCCACCTTGGTGGGTGGCGGGAGTACGAATGAGCAGTTCTTC. Its translation is CATLVGGGSTNEQFF.

There are many counts of this clonotype. V gene TRBV5-5 combines with J gene TRBJ2-1; the D gene is possibly TRBD1 (5 bases). The V gene lost 4 bases and the J gene lost 7 bases, with 12 bases spanning the gap. The CDR3 spans 13 residues. Looked up from germline, CDR1 is SGHKS and CDR2 is YYEKEE (reference sequence). The CDR3 DNA reads as TGTGCCAGCAGCCTATGGGGCGTAAATGAGCAGTTCTTC. Translation gives CASSLWGVNEQFF.

The table lists this clonotype with many counts. This sequence joins TRBV12-3 or TRBV12-4 and TRBJ1-1; D may be TRBD1 (6 bases). Trimming removed 2 bases at V and 6 bases at J, with 13 bases between. The CDR3 extends over 14 amino acids. In DNA, the CDR3 is TGTGCCAGCAGTTTATTAGGGGGGTCTCCTGAAGCTTTCTTT. Protein sequence: CASSLLGGSPEAFF.

This clonotype was counted many times. A much larger clone sits a single nucleotide away, making a read error possible. The chain links TRBV4-3 to TRBJ2-3; 14 nucleotides agree with TRBD2. The junction had 5 bases not matched to a gene; V was cut back by 1 base and J by 5 bases. Germline values: CDR1 LGHNA, CDR2 YSLEER. The CDR3 runs 17 residues. The CDR3 loop reads CASSQVGLAGAGDTQYF. In nucleotides, the CDR3 is TGCGCCAGCAGCCAAGTGGGACTAGCGGGAGCGGGAGATACGCAGTATTTT.